This TCR beta chain was recovered during a study of cytomegalovirus exposure and HLA in healthy donors. Study information: The approximately 100 million unique TCR beta sequences, from some 170 million T cells, were found by an earlier analysis.

Regarding the study as a whole: Most CMV-associated TCR beta chains were later found to appear HLA-restricted. Confirmation in vitro established that a few CMV-associated chains were specific for CMV antigens.

The PCR made use of 60 Vbeta and 13 Jbeta primers. Assay used: immunoSEQ multiplex PCR; TCRdb lists only in-frame clones, some missing. Here the sample spans about 140,000 clones, roughly two thirds being singletons. Of note for this clone: Its antigen is still unknown.

Those who donated were healthy bone marrow donors. V was clipped by 0 bases and J by 6 bases; unmatched bases: 7. The CDR3 length is 15 residues. The germline V gene has CDR1 SGHRS and CDR2 YFSETQ. V and J are TRBV5-1 and TRBJ2-3; 7 positions match TRBD1. Sequencing was carried out using PBMCs. The receptor was derived from a human donor in good health. The CDR3 coding sequence is TGCGCCAGCAGCTTGGCTGGGATCAGGGGGGATACGCAGTATTTT. Protein sequence: CASSLAGIRGDTQYF.